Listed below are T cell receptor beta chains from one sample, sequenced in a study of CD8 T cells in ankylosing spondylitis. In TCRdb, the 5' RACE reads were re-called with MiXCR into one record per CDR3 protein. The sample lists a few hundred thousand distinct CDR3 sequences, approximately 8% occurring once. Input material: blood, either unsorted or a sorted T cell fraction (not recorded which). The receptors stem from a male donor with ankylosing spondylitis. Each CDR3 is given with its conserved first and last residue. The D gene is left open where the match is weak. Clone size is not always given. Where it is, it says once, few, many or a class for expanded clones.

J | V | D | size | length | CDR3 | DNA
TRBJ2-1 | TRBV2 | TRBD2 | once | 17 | CASSEPLLAGVRGEQFF | TGTGCCAGCAGTGAACCTCTCCTAGCGGGAGTTAGGGGTGAGCAGTTCTTC
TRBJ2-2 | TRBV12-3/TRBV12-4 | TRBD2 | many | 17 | CASTPGTSGLNTGELFF | TGTGCCAGCACCCCTGGGACTAGCGGGTTGAACACCGGGGAGCTGTTTTTT
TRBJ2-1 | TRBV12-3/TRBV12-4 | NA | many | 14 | CASSLDRTYNEQFF | TGTGCCAGCAGTTTAGACCGCACATACAATGAGCAGTTCTTC
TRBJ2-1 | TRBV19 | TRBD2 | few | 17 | CASSITSLGLAENEQFF | TGTGCCAGTAGTATCACCTCCCTCGGACTAGCGGAAAATGAGCAGTTCTTC
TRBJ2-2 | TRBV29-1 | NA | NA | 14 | CSVEGQINTGELFF | TGCAGCGTGGAGGGACAGATAAACACCGGGGAGCTGTTTTTT
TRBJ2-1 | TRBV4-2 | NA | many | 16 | CASSQDSGRPTMKQFF | TGTGCCAGCAGCCAAGATTCAGGGCGGCCCACAATGAAGCAGTTCTTC
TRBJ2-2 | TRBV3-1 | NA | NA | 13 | CASTPSFTGELFF | TGTGCCAGCACCCCCAGTTTCACCGGGGAGCTGTTTTTT
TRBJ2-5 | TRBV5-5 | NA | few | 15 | CASSFLPGVQETQYF | TGTGCCAGCAGCTTCTTGCCAGGAGTCCAGGAGACCCAGTACTTC
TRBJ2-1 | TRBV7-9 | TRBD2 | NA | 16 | CASSLVAGGLYNEQFF | TGTGCCAGCAGCTTAGTAGCGGGAGGCCTCTACAATGAGCAGTTCTTC
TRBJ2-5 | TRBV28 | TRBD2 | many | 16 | CASSPFGLAGEGDRGF | TGTGCCAGCAGTCCCTTCGGACTAGCGGGAGAGGGGGATAGGGGCTTC
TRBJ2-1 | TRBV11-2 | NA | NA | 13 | CASSLGPPNEQFF | TGTGCCAGCAGCTTAGGCCCCCCGAATGAGCAGTTCTTC
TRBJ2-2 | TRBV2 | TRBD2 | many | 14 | CASMSGRATGELFF | TGTGCCAGCATGAGCGGGAGAGCCACCGGGGAGCTGTTTTTT
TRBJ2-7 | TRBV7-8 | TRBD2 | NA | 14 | CASSLVAGVGEQYF | TGTGCCAGCAGCTTAGTAGCGGGAGTCGGCGAGCAGTACTTC
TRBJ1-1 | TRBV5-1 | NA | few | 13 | CASSLAQLGVAFF | TGCGCCAGCAGCTTGGCTCAGCTCGGGGTAGCTTTCTTT
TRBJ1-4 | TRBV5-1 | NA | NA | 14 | CASSRAATNEKLFF | TGCGCCAGCAGCCGGGCTGCAACTAATGAAAAACTGTTTTTT
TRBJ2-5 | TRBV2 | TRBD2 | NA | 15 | CASSGTSGGQETQYF | TGTGCCAGCAGTGGGACTAGCGGGGGCCAAGAGACCCAGTACTTC
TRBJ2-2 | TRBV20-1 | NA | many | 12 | CSASPGTGELFF | TGCAGTGCTAGTCCGGGCACCGGGGAGCTGTTTTTT
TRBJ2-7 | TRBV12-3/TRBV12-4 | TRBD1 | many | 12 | CASTRQGNEQYF | TGTGCCAGCACCCGACAGGGGAACGAGCAGTACTTC
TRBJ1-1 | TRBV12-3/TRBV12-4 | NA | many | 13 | CASTPDGITEAFF | TGTGCCAGCACCCCCGACGGAATAACTGAAGCTTTCTTT
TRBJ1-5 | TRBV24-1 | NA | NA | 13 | CATSDLDNQPQHF | TGTGCCACCAGTGACCTCGATAATCAGCCCCAGCATTTT
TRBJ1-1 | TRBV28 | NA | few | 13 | CASTIGGVTEAFF | TGTGCCAGCACCATAGGAGGGGTCACTGAAGCTTTCTTT
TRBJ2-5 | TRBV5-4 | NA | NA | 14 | CASSLTGVEETQYF | TGTGCCAGCAGCTTGACAGGAGTTGAGGAGACCCAGTACTTC
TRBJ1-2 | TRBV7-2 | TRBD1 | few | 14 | CASSSATGDYGYTF | TGTGCCAGCAGCTCTGCGACAGGGGACTATGGCTACACCTTC
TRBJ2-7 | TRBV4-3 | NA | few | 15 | CASSQDQTGGYEQYF | TGCGCCAGCAGCCAAGATCAGACCGGAGGGTACGAGCAGTACTTC
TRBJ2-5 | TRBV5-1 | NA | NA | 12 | CASRGGEETQYF | TGCGCCAGCCGAGGCGGGGAAGAGACCCAGTACTTC
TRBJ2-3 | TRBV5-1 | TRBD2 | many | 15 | CASSLERTRGDTQYF | TGCGCCAGCAGCTTGGAGCGGACTAGAGGTGATACGCAGTATTTT
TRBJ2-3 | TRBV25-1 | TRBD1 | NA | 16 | CASSDPRQGGTDTQYF | TGTGCCAGCAGTGACCCCCGACAGGGCGGTACAGATACGCAGTATTTT
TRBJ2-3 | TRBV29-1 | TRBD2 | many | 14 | CSAATSGSTDTQYF | TGCAGCGCGGCTACTAGCGGGAGTACAGATACGCAGTATTTT
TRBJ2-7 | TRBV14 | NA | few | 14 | CASSHTGVSYEQYF | TGTGCCAGCAGCCACACAGGAGTGTCCTACGAGCAGTACTTC
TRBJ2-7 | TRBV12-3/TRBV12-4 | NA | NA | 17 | CASRGAGGRSSGYEQYF | TGTGCCAGCAGGGGCGCTGGGGGGCGGTCGTCCGGCTACGAGCAGTACTTC
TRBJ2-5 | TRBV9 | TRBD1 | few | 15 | CASSVKTGFQETQYF | TGTGCCAGCAGCGTAAAGACAGGGTTCCAAGAGACCCAGTACTTC
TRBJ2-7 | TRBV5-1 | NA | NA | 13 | CASSLDIPYEQYF | TGCGCCAGCAGCTTGGACATCCCCTACGAGCAGTACTTC
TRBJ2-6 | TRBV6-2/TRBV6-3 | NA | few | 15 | CASSYSWSGANVLTF | TGTGCCAGCAGTTACAGTTGGTCTGGGGCCAACGTCCTGACTTTC
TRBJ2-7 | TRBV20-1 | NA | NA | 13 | CSARGPPVYEQYF | TGCAGTGCTAGAGGTCCCCCGGTTTACGAGCAGTACTTC
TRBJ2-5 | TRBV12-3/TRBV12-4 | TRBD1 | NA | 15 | CASSFRTGLRETQYF | TGTGCCAGCAGTTTTCGGACAGGGTTGAGAGAGACCCAGTACTTC
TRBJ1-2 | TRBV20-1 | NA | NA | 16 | CSARDSTAGDCYGYTF | TGCAGTGCTAGAGATAGTACGGCGGGTGATTGCTATGGCTACACCTTC
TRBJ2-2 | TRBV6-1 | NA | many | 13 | CASWAEWAGELFF | TGTGCCAGTTGGGCGGAGTGGGCCGGGGAGCTGTTTTTT
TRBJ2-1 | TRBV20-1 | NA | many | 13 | CSAYSGSYNEQFF | TGCAGTGCATATAGCGGCTCCTACAATGAGCAGTTCTTC
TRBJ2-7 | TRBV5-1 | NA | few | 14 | CASSLAADRIEQYF | TGCGCCAGCAGCTTGGCCGCCGACCGAATCGAGCAGTACTTC
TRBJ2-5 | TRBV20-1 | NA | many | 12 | CSARLKQETQYF | TGCAGTGCTAGACTCAAACAAGAGACCCAGTACTTC
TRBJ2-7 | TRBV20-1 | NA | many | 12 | CSARASSYEQYF | TGCAGTGCTAGGGCCAGCTCCTACGAGCAGTACTTC
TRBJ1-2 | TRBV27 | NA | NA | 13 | CASGFAGLYGYTF | TGTGCCAGCGGGTTCGCGGGTTTGTATGGCTACACCTTC
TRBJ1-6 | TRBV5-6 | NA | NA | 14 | CASSWSGGVSPLHF | TGTGCCAGCAGCTGGAGCGGGGGGGTATCACCCCTCCACTTT
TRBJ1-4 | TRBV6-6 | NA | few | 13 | CASRDGFREKLFF | TGTGCCAGCAGGGACGGTTTTAGGGAAAAACTGTTTTTT
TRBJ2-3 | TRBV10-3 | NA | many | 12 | CATTPGTDTQYF | TGTGCCACAACTCCAGGCACAGATACGCAGTATTTT
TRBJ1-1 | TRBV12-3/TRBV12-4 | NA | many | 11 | CASSLRGEAFF | TGTGCCAGCAGTTTACGGGGTGAAGCTTTCTTT
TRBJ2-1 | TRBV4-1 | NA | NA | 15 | CASSQVRGADNEQFF | TGCGCCAGCAGCCAAGTCCGGGGGGCCGACAATGAGCAGTTCTTC
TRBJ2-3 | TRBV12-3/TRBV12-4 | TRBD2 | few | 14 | CASSTSGGRDTQYF | TGTGCCAGCAGTACATCGGGGGGTAGGGATACGCAGTATTTT
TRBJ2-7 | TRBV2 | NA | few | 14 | CASSDPSSYYEQYF | TGTGCCAGCAGTGACCCTTCCTCCTACTACGAGCAGTACTTC
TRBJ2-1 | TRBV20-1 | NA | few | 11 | CSATLWGLKFF | TGCAGTGCAACCCTTTGGGGCCTAAAGTTCTTC
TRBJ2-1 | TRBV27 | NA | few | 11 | CASTQNNEQFF | TGTGCCAGCACCCAAAACAATGAGCAGTTCTTC
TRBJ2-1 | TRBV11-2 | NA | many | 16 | CASSLKGGLSYNEQFF | TGTGCCAGCAGCTTAAAAGGCGGGCTCTCCTACAATGAGCAGTTCTTC
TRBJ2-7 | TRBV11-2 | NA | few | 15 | CASSLGRWLPGEQYF | TGTGCCAGCAGCTTAGGGAGGTGGTTACCGGGCGAGCAGTACTTC
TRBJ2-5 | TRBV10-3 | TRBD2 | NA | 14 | CAIRPGLSTETQYF | TGTGCCATCAGACCGGGACTATCGACTGAGACCCAGTACTTC